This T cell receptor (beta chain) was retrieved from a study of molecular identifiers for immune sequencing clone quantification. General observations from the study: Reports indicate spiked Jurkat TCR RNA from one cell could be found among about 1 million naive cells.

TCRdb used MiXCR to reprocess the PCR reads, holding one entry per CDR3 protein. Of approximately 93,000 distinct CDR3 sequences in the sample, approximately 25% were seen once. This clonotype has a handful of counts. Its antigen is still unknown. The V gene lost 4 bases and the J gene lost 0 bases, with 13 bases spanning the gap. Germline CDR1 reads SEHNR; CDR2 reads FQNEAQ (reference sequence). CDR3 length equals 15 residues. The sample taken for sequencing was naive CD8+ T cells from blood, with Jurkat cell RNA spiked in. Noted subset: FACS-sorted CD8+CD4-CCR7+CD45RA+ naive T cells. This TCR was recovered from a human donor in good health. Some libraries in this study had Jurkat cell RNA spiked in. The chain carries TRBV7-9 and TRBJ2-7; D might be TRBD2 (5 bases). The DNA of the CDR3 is TGTGCCAGCAGCTCCGCGGACTCTTCCTCCTACGAGCAGTACTTC. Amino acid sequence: CASSSADSSSYEQYF.